The 28 T cell receptor beta chains given below trace back to one sample, sequenced in a study of cytomegalovirus exposure and HLA in healthy donors. 60 Vbeta and 13 Jbeta primers were used in PCR. Method: immunoSEQ multiplex PCR; TCRdb's copy keeps in-frame clones and lacks some. This table has around 67,000 clones, around 64% appearing once. The sequencing sample was made of PBMCs. The receptors come from a woman in her forties or fifties in good health and CMV-seronegative.

The rearrangement joins TRBV7-9 to TRBJ1-1, with D possibly being TRBD1 (5 bases). Trimming cost V 5 bases and J 1 base, with 17 bases left between them. The CDR3 loop spans 16 amino acids. Germline CDR1 SEHNR, CDR2 FQNEAQ (reference sequence). The CDR3 loop reads CASSPISGSANTEAFF. The CDR3 DNA sequence: TGTGCCAGCAGCCCGATTTCAGGGTCCGCGAACACTGAAGCTTTCTTT.

This clone turned up a few times. The chain carries TRBV5-1 and TRBJ2-7; 7 positions match TRBD2. Germline lookup yields CDR1 SGHRS and CDR2 YFSETQ. V shed 0 bases, J shed 3 bases, and the junction held 3 bases outside the gene matches. This CDR3 spans 14 amino acids. CDR3 protein: CASSLGDYLYEQYF. DNA of the CDR3: TGCGCCAGCAGCTTGGGGGACTACCTCTACGAGCAGTACTTC.

V is TRBV4-1 and J is TRBJ2-5, with D maybe TRBD1 (6 bases). Trimming took 3 bases from V and 2 from J, leaving 10 bases between them. CDR1 is MGHRA and CDR2 is YSYEKL in the germline V gene. There are 14 residues in the CDR3. Here the CDR3 reads CASSQDGQQETQYF. The CDR3 DNA sequence: TGCGCCAGCAGCCAGGACGGACAGCAAGAGACCCAGTACTTC.

The rearrangement joins TRBV5-6 to TRBJ2-7, with 8 bases fitting TRBD2. The V gene's germline CDR1 is SGHDT and CDR2 YYEEEE. The ends lost 1 base at V and 1 base at J; junction bases unmatched: 10. CDR3 length: 17 amino acids. The DNA of the CDR3 is TGTGCCAGCAGCTTGAAGCAGGCACTAGCGGAGTCCTACGAGCAGTACTTC. Protein sequence: CASSLKQALAESYEQYF.

The J gene is TRBJ2-1, the V gene TRBV7-2; D unresolved. The CDR3 loop spans 13 amino acids. V was trimmed by 4 bases and J by 8 bases, leaving 12 bases between them. Germline CDR1 is SGHTA and CDR2 is FQGNSA. CDR3 DNA sequence: TGTGCCAGCAGCTCGACTCCGAACGATGAGCAGTTCTTC. Protein sequence: CASSSTPNDEQFF.

The rearrangement uses TRBV7-2 and TRBJ1-1; no reliable D call. The CDR3 sequence is 13 residues long. The V gene's germline CDR1 is SGHTA and CDR2 FQGNSA. The V end was cut by 2 bases, the J end by 7 bases, with 11 bases between. In DNA, the CDR3 is TGTGCCAGCAGCTTAATGAGAGGGCATGAAGCTTTCTTT. It encodes CASSLMRGHEAFF.

The chain recombines TRBV29-1 with TRBJ2-5, with 9 bases lining up with TRBD2. The J call is in doubt because the DNA end fits TRBJ2-7 better. CDR3 length: 14 amino acids. Germline CDR1 is SQVTM and CDR2 is ANQGSEA. CDR3 nucleotide sequence: TGCAGCGTTGTAGCGGGAGCGGTGTCCTACGAGCAGTACTTC. Translating gives CSVVAGAVSYEQYF.

The chain combines TRBV28 with TRBJ2-1, with D uncertain. V was clipped by 1 base and J by 3 bases, with 4 bases between them. Germline loops: CDR1 MDHEN, CDR2 SYDVKM. This CDR3 region has 13 residues. Written as DNA, the CDR3 is TGTGCCAGCAGTTTATTCGGCTACAATGAGCAGTTCTTC. Encoded protein: CASSLFGYNEQFF. The whole variable domain, filled in from reference TRBV28 and TRBJ2-1, reads DVKVTQSSRYLVKRTGEKVFLECVQDMDHENMFWYRQDPGLGLRLIYFSYDVKMKEKGDIPEGYSVSREKKERFSLILESASTNQTSMYLCASSLFGYNEQFFGPGTRLTVL.

The rearrangement uses TRBV6-4 and TRBJ2-3; D not certain. This CDR3 spans 15 amino acids. Germline V CDR1 and CDR2: MRHNA, SNTAGT. V lost 0 bases to trimming and J lost 5 bases, with 12 bases between them. The CDR3 DNA follows: TGTGCCAGCAGTGACTCCCCCCATCAGAAAGATACGCAGTATTTT. Its translation is CASSDSPHQKDTQYF.

The chain employs TRBV4-3 and TRBJ2-7; 8 nucleotides align to TRBD1. The CDR3 consists of 15 residues. CDR1 is LGHNA and CDR2 is YSLEER in the germline V gene. V lost 0 bases and J lost 4; bases outside the gene matches: 5. CDR3 nucleotide sequence: TGCGCCAGCAGCCAAGATCTACAGGGGGTGTACGAGCAGTACTTC. Protein product: CASSQDLQGVYEQYF.

The chain is built from TRBV7-2 and TRBJ1-5; D gene unclear. Germline CDR1 SGHTA, CDR2 FQGNSA. The CDR3 contains 12 residues. Trimming left V 5 bases short and J 3 bases short, with 5 bases between. The CDR3: CASSQFNQPQHF. The CDR3 DNA is TGTGCCAGCAGCCAATTCAATCAGCCCCAGCATTTT.

The chain joins TRBV7-2 to TRBJ1-1; D call uncertain. Germline loops: CDR1 SGHTA, CDR2 FQGNSA. The CDR3 covers 13 residues. Deletions cut 5 bases from V and 1 base from J, with 8 bases between. CDR3 amino acids: CASSKSPNTEAFF. CDR3 in DNA: TGTGCCAGCAGCAAGAGTCCGAACACTGAAGCTTTCTTT.

This sequence joins TRBV9 and TRBJ1-3, with D tentatively TRBD1 (5 bases). Germline-derived CDR1 and CDR2 are SGDLS and YYNGEE. The CDR3 contains 14 residues. The germline V and J ends were trimmed by 6 bases and 0 bases, with 10 bases remaining between them. The CDR3 DNA reads as TGTGCCAGCACAACAGGCCTCTCTGGAAACACCATATATTTT. Its translation is CASTTGLSGNTIYF.

The J gene is TRBJ1-2, the V gene TRBV7-9; no clear D. The CDR3 sequence is 12 residues long. Germline V gene lookup returns CDR1 SEHNR and CDR2 FQNEAQ (reference sequence). The V and J ends lost 1 base and 8 bases respectively, with 8 bases between them. In nucleotides, the CDR3 is TGTGCCAGCAGCTTAGACAGTGGCGGCTACACCTTC. This translates into CASSLDSGGYTF.

This sequence joins TRBV4-1 and TRBJ2-5; maybe TRBD1 (6 bases). The CDR3 has 16 residues. Trimming shortened V by 0 bases and J by 5 bases, and 16 bases separated the two germline ends. In germline, CDR1 is MGHRA, CDR2 YSYEKL. CDR3 amino acids: CASSQEDSTRGETQYF. Here the CDR3 DNA reads TGCGCCAGCAGCCAAGAAGACAGTACTAGGGGGGAGACCCAGTACTTC.

V gene TRBV9 combines with J gene TRBJ2-7; 9 nucleotides align to TRBD1. Trimming at V came to 0 bases and at J to 3 bases, leaving 10 bases not matched to a gene. Germline values: CDR1 SGDLS, CDR2 YYNGEE. CDR3 length: 17 amino acids. Here the CDR3 DNA reads TGTGCCAGCAGCGTAGCTCCAACGGGACAGGGTCTCTACGAGCAGTACTTC. This encodes CASSVAPTGQGLYEQYF.

V gene TRBV7-2 combines with J gene TRBJ1-2, with 8 bases fitting TRBD1. The CDR3 is 13 amino acids. The germline gives CDR1 SGHTA, CDR2 FQGNSA. V was pared by 4 bases and J by 3 bases, with 1 base of the junction left unmatched. The CDR3 reads CASSSGQDYGYTF. CDR3 coding DNA: TGTGCCAGCAGCTCGGGACAGGACTATGGCTACACCTTC. Based on the CDR3 plus reference TRBV7-2 and TRBJ1-2, the full variable domain is GAGVSQSPSNKVTEKGKDVELRCDPISGHTALYWYRQSLGQGLEFLIYFQGNSAPDKSGLPSDRFSAERTGGSVSTLTIQRTQQEDSAVYLCASSSGQDYGYTFGSGTRLTVV.

The genes are TRBV5-6 and TRBJ2-2; TRBD2 is a possible D gene (5 bases). This CDR3 region has 14 residues. V was cut by 6 bases and J by 5 bases, with 14 bases left in between. CDR1 and CDR2 (germline): SGHDT, YYEEEE. The CDR3 reads CASTPHGGTGELFF. For the CDR3, the DNA is TGTGCCAGCACCCCTCACGGAGGAACCGGGGAGCTGTTTTTT.

V usage is TRBV5-4 and J usage is TRBJ2-3; the D gene is possibly TRBD1 (6 bases). In germline, CDR1 is SGHNT, CDR2 YYREEE (reference sequence). Trimming stripped 0 bases from V and 1 base from J, with 9 bases between. This CDR3 is built from 15 residues. In DNA, the CDR3 is TGTGCCAGCAGCTTGGATGCAGGGGGCACAGATACGCAGTATTTT. Translation gives CASSLDAGGTDTQYF.

This clone has a handful of counts. The chain recombines TRBV4-2 with TRBJ1-1; D might be TRBD1 (5 bases). The CDR3 totals 14 residues. Germline V gene data show CDR1 as LGHNA and CDR2 as YNFKEQ. V gave up 2 bases and J gave up 1 base, with 8 bases separating them. The DNA of the CDR3 is TGTGCCAGCAGCCAACCAGACAGGAACACTGAAGCTTTCTTT. Translated, it gives CASSQPDRNTEAFF.

The chain's CDR3 is CASSQQRAGGPTIDTQYF. CDR3 in DNA: TGCGCCAGCAGCCAGCAAAGAGCGGGAGGGCCAACGATAGATACGCAGTATTTT. V is TRBV4-1 and J is TRBJ2-3, with 10 bases matching TRBD2. J lost 5 bases, V lost 3 bases, and 14 bases had no gene match. The CDR3 totals 18 residues. Per the germline V gene, CDR1 is MGHRA and CDR2 is YSYEKL.

The rearrangement uses TRBV5-8 and TRBJ1-4; perhaps TRBD1 as D (6 bases). The CDR3 runs to 16 residues. CDR1 is SGHTS, CDR2 YDEGEE, per germline. The V and J ends lost 3 bases and 0 bases respectively, with 12 bases between them. The CDR3 protein is CASSSYRDSTNEKLFF. The CDR3, as DNA: TGTGCCAGCAGCTCATACAGGGATTCAACTAATGAAAAACTGTTTTTT.

The chain joins TRBV7-3 to TRBJ2-5, with 7 bases aligning to TRBD1. There are 16 residues in the CDR3. CDR1 is SGHTA and CDR2 is FQGTGA in the germline V gene. V lost 5 bases and J lost 4; bases outside the gene matches: 13. The CDR3 sequence is CASSAGTVLGPETQYF. DNA for the CDR3: TGTGCCAGCAGCGCAGGGACAGTCCTGGGTCCAGAGACCCAGTACTTC.

A note on this clone: The sample carries other DNA sequences with the same CDR3. This chain links TRBV28 with TRBJ1-2; no clear D gene. In germline, CDR1 is MDHEN, CDR2 SYDVKM. The CDR3 is 12 amino acids. Between the trimmed V and J ends, which lost 5 bases and 3 bases, there was a span of 7 bases. The CDR3 DNA sequence: TGTGCCAGCAGTCTCCGGGACTATGGCTACACCTTC. Its translation: CASSLRDYGYTF.

The table lists this clone with a few counts. This rearrangement joins TRBV5-1 to TRBJ2-1, with 7 positions matching TRBD2. The germline V gene encodes CDR1 SGHRS and CDR2 YFSETQ. Germline trimming cut 0 bases from V and 5 bases from J; bases unmatched to any gene: 5. CDR3 size: 15 residues. The CDR3 DNA reads as TGCGCCAGCAGCTTGGTTCGAGCGGGGAACAATGAGCAGTTCTTC. This translates into CASSLVRAGNNEQFF.

Notes on this clone: Different DNA sequences within this sample yield the same CDR3. This rearrangement joins TRBV29-1 to TRBJ2-1; 7 positions agree with TRBD2. The CDR3 has 10 residues. Unmatched junction bases numbered 1, after V lost 4 bases and J lost 10 bases. Germline V gives CDR1 SQVTM, CDR2 ANQGSEA. For the CDR3, the DNA is TGCAGCGTTGGAGCGGGAGAGCAGTTCTTC. This encodes CSVGAGEQFF.

This clone showed up just a few times. This sequence joins TRBV6-5 and TRBJ1-2, with TRBD1 identical over 8 bases. V lost 6 bases to trimming and J lost 4 bases; unmatched junction nucleotides: 7. The CDR3 extends over 14 amino acids. Per the germline V gene, CDR1 is MNHEY and CDR2 is SVGAGI. CDR3 nucleotides: TGTGCCAGCAGGGACCGGACAGGGCTCTATGGCTACACCTTC. Amino acid sequence: CASRDRTGLYGYTF.

This sequence joins TRBV4-3 and TRBJ2-7; 7 nucleotides agree with TRBD2. The CDR3 has 17 amino acids. V was pared by 0 bases and J by 0 bases, with 8 bases of the junction left unmatched. Germline V gene data show CDR1 as LGHNA and CDR2 as YSLEER. CDR3 nucleotide sequence: TGCGCCAGCAGCCAAGATCGGGGCGGGAGCCACTCCTACGAGCAGTACTTC. It yields the protein CASSQDRGGSHSYEQYF.